This T cell receptor beta chain came from a study of shared clonotypes between healthy human individuals. The CDR3 is 14 residues long. From germline, CDR1 is SGHTA and CDR2 FQGNSA. The V and J ends lost 3 bases and 4 bases respectively, with 11 bases between them. Every subset's genomic DNA went evenly onto several immunoSEQ plates. Clones were sequenced by immunoSEQ multiplex PCR, and TCRdb holds only the in-frame ones, with some missing. Here the sample spans more than 850,000 clones, approximately 78% being singletons. This sequence joins TRBV7-2 and TRBJ2-3; perhaps TRBD2 as D (6 bases). This receptor was identified in a man younger than 35 in good health. Some clones in this sample may be carry-over from other donors' samples. Sequences were obtained from memory CD4+ T cells from PBMCs. Sample subset: CD45RA-negative fraction. The CDR3 loop reads CASSFRSGADTQYF. The CDR3 bases are TGTGCCAGCAGCTTCCGTAGCGGAGCAGATACGCAGTATTTT. Variable domain in full (rest from reference TRBV7-2 and TRBJ2-3): GAGVSQSPSNKVTEKGKDVELRCDPISGHTALYWYRQSLGQGLEFLIYFQGNSAPDKSGLPSDRFSAERTGGSVSTLTIQRTQQEDSAVYLCASSFRSGADTQYFGPGTRLTVL.